A single sample gave rise to the 19 T cell receptor beta chains below, sequenced in a study of blood T cell repertoires in COVID-19 (dated by TCRdb to about 2020). The library was produced with the immunoSEQ multiplex PCR assay. TCRdb limited this immuneACCESS table to in-frame rearrangements with V and J called. A share of clones is missing; checked studies link under half to unresolved V genes, and the rest is unexplained. The table for this sample lists some 110,000 clones; roughly 86% of them were counted only once. The ten largest clonotypes hold 3.5% to 5.5% of the sample. Sequenced: peripheral blood. All receptors come from a middle-aged man with acute or convalescent COVID-19.

To note about this clone: At one end the junction does not follow the germline gene, possibly because of a read error. The chain couples TRBV19 to TRBJ2-5; 8 bases are a match to TRBD1. CDR1 LNHDA and CDR2 SQIVND come from the germline V gene (reference sequence). This CDR3 comprises 14 residues. The CDR3 here is CASSLDRGGETQYF. In nucleotides, the CDR3 is TGTGCCAGTAGTTTAGACAGGGGCGGGGAGACCCAGTACTTC.

This clone was detected a few times. The chain uses TRBV27 and TRBJ1-4; unclear D gene. Trimming took off 6 bases at V and 4 bases at J, with 9 bases between the two ends. The CDR3 loop spans 13 amino acids. Germline CDR1 MNHEY, CDR2 SMNVEV (reference sequence). The CDR3 is CASSKQINEKLFF. CDR3 sequence (DNA): TGTGCCAGCAGCAAACAGATTAATGAAAAACTGTTTTTT.

As DNA, the CDR3 is TGTGCCAGTAGTATAAGGTGGGCCGATGAAAAACTGTTTTTT. This gives the protein CASSIRWADEKLFF. The V and J genes are TRBV19 and TRBJ1-4; D gene unclear. Between the trimmed V and J ends, which lost 2 bases and 6 bases, there was a span of 10 bases. CDR3 length: 14 residues. Looked up from germline, CDR1 is LNHDA and CDR2 is SQIVND (reference sequence).

The chain has TRBV7-2 and TRBJ2-7, with TRBD2 matching 9 bases. CDR1 is SGHTA, CDR2 FQGNSA, per germline. V was clipped by 6 bases and J by 2 bases; unmatched bases: 8. The CDR3 runs to 15 residues. The CDR3 loop reads CASRDLGTSPYEQYF. CDR3 coding DNA: TGTGCCAGCAGAGACCTAGGGACTAGCCCCTACGAGCAGTACTTC.

The chain links TRBV4-3 to TRBJ2-7; 11 bases agree with TRBD2. Germline V gives CDR1 LGHNA, CDR2 YSLEER. CDR3 size: 16 residues. V lost 1 base to trimming and J lost 2 bases; unmatched junction nucleotides: 4. The CDR3, as DNA: TGCGCCAGCAGCCAAGTAGCGGGGGGGTTTACCTACGAGCAGTACTTC. Amino acid sequence: CASSQVAGGFTYEQYF.

V and J are TRBV5-1 and TRBJ2-1; 8 bases match TRBD1. V lost 0 bases and J lost 7; bases outside the gene matches: 6. From germline, CDR1 is SGHRS and CDR2 YFSETQ. This CDR3 is 15 amino acids long. CDR3 in amino acids: CASSLAAGGTNEQFF. CDR3 DNA: TGCGCCAGCAGCTTGGCGGCAGGGGGCACAAATGAGCAGTTCTTC.

The V and J genes are TRBV11-3 and TRBJ2-3; possibly TRBD2 for D (6 bases). Per germline, CDR1 SGHNT and CDR2 YENEEA. The V and J ends lost 5 bases and 5 bases respectively, with 11 bases between them. The CDR3 is 13 residues long. The CDR3 reads CASSPTAGDTQYF. The CDR3 nucleotides read TGTGCCAGCAGCCCCACAGCGGGAGATACGCAGTATTTT.

V and J are TRBV12-5 and TRBJ2-4; 9 bases align to TRBD1. This CDR3 is 13 amino acids long. J was trimmed by 6 bases and V by 5 bases; bases with no gene match: 2. Germline assignment: CDR1 LGHNT and CDR2 FRNRAP. CDR3 sequence reads: CASGPQGANIQYF. The CDR3 nucleotides are TGTGCTAGTGGTCCACAGGGGGCAAACATTCAGTACTTC.

This chain uses TRBV19 with TRBJ2-7; D not certain. V dropped 0 bases and J dropped 0 bases, with 6 bases sitting between them. CDR1 and CDR2 (germline): LNHDA, SQIVND (reference sequence). The CDR3 sequence is 14 residues long. CDR3: CASSIDYYSYEQYF. The CDR3 DNA follows: TGTGCCAGTAGTATAGATTACTACTCCTACGAGCAGTACTTC.

This sequence joins TRBV6-6 and TRBJ2-7; unclear D gene. This CDR3 spans 14 amino acids. Germline V gene lookup returns CDR1 MNHNY and CDR2 SVGAGI (reference sequence). Trimming shortened V by 7 bases and J by 0 bases, and 13 bases separated the two germline ends. Here the CDR3 reads CASTPVTGSYEQYF. The CDR3 bases are TGTGCCAGCACCCCCGTCACGGGCTCCTACGAGCAGTACTTC.

This sequence joins TRBV9 and TRBJ2-3, with 8 positions matching TRBD1. CDR3 length equals 16 residues. The junction had 11 bases not matched to a gene; V was cut back by 5 bases and J by 3 bases. Germline V lookup: CDR1 SGDLS, CDR2 YYNGEE. Here the CDR3 DNA reads TGTGCCAGCAGTGCCCTTGGGCAGGGGGCGACAGATACGCAGTATTTT. This sequence encodes CASSALGQGATDTQYF.

The chain combines TRBV2 with TRBJ1-1; D might be TRBD1 (5 bases). Germline V gives CDR1 SNHLY, CDR2 FYNNEI. This CDR3 contains 14 residues. The V end lost 1 base, the J end lost 2 bases, and 8 bases lay between the germline ends. The chain's CDR3 is CASSEVTDNTEAFF. The CDR3, as DNA: TGTGCCAGCAGTGAAGTGACAGATAACACTGAAGCTTTCTTT. The full variable domain, its missing parts supplied by reference TRBV2 and TRBJ1-1, is EPEVTQTPSHQVTQMGQEVILRCVPISNHLYFYWYRQILGQKVEFLVSFYNNEISEKSEIFDDQFSVERPDGSNFTLKIRSTKLEDSAMYFCASSEVTDNTEAFFGQGTRLTVV.

This clone was found once. This chain links TRBV6-2 or TRBV6-3 with TRBJ2-5; D may be TRBD1 (6 bases). Germline-derived CDR1 and CDR2 are MNHEY and SVGEGT. V was shortened by 4 bases and J by 3 bases, with 15 bases between the two germline ends. This CDR3 region has 15 residues. The CDR3 loop reads CASSSPFRDKETQYF. The CDR3 nucleotides are TGTGCCAGCAGTTCTCCCTTCCGGGACAAAGAGACCCAGTACTTC.

V is TRBV7-2 and J is TRBJ2-7; the match to TRBD1 covers 8 bases. Germline loops: CDR1 SGHTA, CDR2 FQGNSA. V gave up 4 bases and J gave up 4 bases; unmatched junction bases: 3. The CDR3 length is 13 residues. The CDR3 bases are TGTGCCAGCAGCTCGACAGGGGTTTACGAGCAGTACTTC. Amino acids: CASSSTGVYEQYF.

This clone was detected a few times. The chain is built from TRBV10-1 and TRBJ1-1, with D possibly matching TRBD1 (5 bases). V lost 10 bases and J 3 bases, leaving 18 bases between the germline ends. The CDR3 length is 14 residues. The V gene's germline CDR1 is WNHNN and CDR2 SYGVQD (reference sequence). The CDR3 loop is CATKRGRGDTEAFF. The CDR3 bases are TGCGCCACCAAGAGGGGTCGGGGGGACACTGAAGCTTTCTTT.

The CDR3, as DNA: TGTGCCAGCAGTGAAGGGGCGCGCTACGAGCAGTACTTC. Translated: CASSEGARYEQYF. This rearrangement joins TRBV6-1 to TRBJ2-7; D call uncertain. Trimming removed 1 base at V and 3 bases at J, with 7 bases between. Germline CDR1 reads MNHNS; CDR2 reads SASEGT. This CDR3 contains 13 residues.

This chain joins TRBV18 and TRBJ1-1, with D maybe TRBD1 (6 bases). Between the trimmed V and J ends, which lost 6 bases and 1 base, there was a span of 12 bases. The CDR3 totals 14 residues. Germline CDR1 and CDR2: KGHSH and LQKENI. As DNA, the CDR3 is TGTGCCAGCTCCCGGACAGACAAGAACACTGAAGCTTTCTTT. Its protein product is CASSRTDKNTEAFF.

The rearrangement joins TRBV5-6 to TRBJ1-1; D might be TRBD1 (6 bases). V was trimmed by 4 bases and J by 1 base, leaving 20 bases between them. The CDR3 has 17 amino acids. Germline V gene lookup returns CDR1 SGHDT and CDR2 YYEEEE. CDR3 protein: CASSQGLSSGRNTEAFF. DNA of the CDR3: TGTGCCAGCAGCCAGGGGCTCTCCTCTGGGCGGAACACTGAAGCTTTCTTT.

The J gene is TRBJ2-5, the V gene TRBV7-6, with a possible D match to TRBD2 (5 bases). Trimming cost V 1 base and J 2 bases, with 8 bases left between them. The CDR3 spans 14 residues. CDR1 and CDR2 (germline): SGHVS, FNYEAQ. The CDR3 is CASSLVRGQETQYF. CDR3 coding DNA: TGTGCCAGCAGCTTAGTTCGCGGGCAAGAGACCCAGTACTTC.